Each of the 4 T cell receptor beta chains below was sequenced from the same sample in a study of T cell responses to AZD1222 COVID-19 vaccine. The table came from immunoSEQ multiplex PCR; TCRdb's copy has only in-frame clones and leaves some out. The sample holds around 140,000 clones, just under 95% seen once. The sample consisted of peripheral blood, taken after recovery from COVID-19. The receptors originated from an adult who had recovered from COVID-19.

CDR3 bases: TGTGCCAGCAGGCCGAGGGGTGTCCCCTACAATGAGCAGTTCTTC. Translation gives CASRPRGVPYNEQFF. The V call is TRBV7-2, the J call TRBJ2-1; D may correspond to TRBD1 or TRBD2 (5 bases each). Per germline, CDR1 SGHTA and CDR2 FQGNSA. V dropped 6 bases and J dropped 2 bases, with 14 bases sitting between them. The CDR3 runs to 15 residues. The full variable domain, in which reference TRBV7-2 and TRBJ2-1 provide the parts outside the CDR3, is GAGVSQSPSNKVTEKGKDVELRCDPISGHTALYWYRQSLGQGLEFLIYFQGNSAPDKSGLPSDRFSAERTGGSVSTLTIQRTQQEDSAVYLCASRPRGVPYNEQFFGPGTRLTVL.

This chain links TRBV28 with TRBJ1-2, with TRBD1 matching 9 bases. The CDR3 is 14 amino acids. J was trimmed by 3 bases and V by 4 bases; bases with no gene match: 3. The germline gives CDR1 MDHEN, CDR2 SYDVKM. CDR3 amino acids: CASSSGTGYYGYTF. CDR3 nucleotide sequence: TGTGCCAGCAGTTCCGGGACAGGGTACTATGGCTACACCTTC.

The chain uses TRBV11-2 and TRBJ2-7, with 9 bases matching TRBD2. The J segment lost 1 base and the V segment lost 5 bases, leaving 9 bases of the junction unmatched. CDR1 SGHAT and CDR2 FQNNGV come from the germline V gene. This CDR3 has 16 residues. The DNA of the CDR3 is TGTGCCAGCAGCCCTCTCGCGGGAGGGGGGTCCTACGAGCAGTACTTC. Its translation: CASSPLAGGGSYEQYF.

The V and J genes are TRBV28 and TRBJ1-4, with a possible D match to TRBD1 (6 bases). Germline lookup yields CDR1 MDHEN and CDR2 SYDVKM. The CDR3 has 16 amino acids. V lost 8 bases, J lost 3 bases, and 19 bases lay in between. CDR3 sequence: CASGLARGFANEKLFF. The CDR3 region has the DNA TGTGCCAGCGGACTGGCCAGGGGATTCGCTAATGAAAAACTGTTTTTT.